The clone carrying this T cell receptor beta chain was recorded once. This specimen comes from a study of CD8 T cells in Susac syndrome. Whole-study context: Treatment at blood withdrawal was none, corticosteroids, or intravenous immunoglobulin alone in Susac syndrome patients.

Trimming shortened V by 6 bases and J by 9 bases, and 15 bases separated the two germline ends. This CDR3 is built from 12 residues. Germline CDR1 and CDR2: DFQATT and SNEGSKA (reference sequence). Roughly 0.5 to 1 ug RNA was reverse transcribed with random hexamers. MiXCR was run by TCRdb on the immunoSEQ multiplex PCR reads, yielding one entry per CDR3 protein. Of some 240,000 distinct CDR3 sequences listed, 90% to 96% are singletons. The sequenced sample consisted of CD4+ T cells from PBMCs. The chain has TRBV20-1 and TRBJ1-5; possible D gene TRBD1, 6 bases. This receptor was identified in a human donor with Susac syndrome. DNA of the CDR3: TGCAGTGCCAGAAGAACAGGGCTGCCCCAGCATTTT. It is translated as CSARRTGLPQHF.